This is a list of T cell receptor beta chains from one sample in a study of cytomegalovirus exposure and HLA in healthy donors. TCRdb's copy holds only in-frame clones and misses some; the assay was immunoSEQ multiplex PCR. Seen here are about 170,000 clones, roughly 83% observed once, and the top ten hold 0.35% to 0.4%. The sample consisted of PBMCs. These receptors all come from a boy aged 2 to 9 in good health and CMV-seronegative. Both conserved end residues are part of each CDR3. The D gene is left open where the match is weak. Only some rows state a clone size, as once, few, many or a class for expanded clones.

>TRBD2|-|TRBJ2-1|TRBV5-1
TGCGCCAGCAGCTTGGGCGGACTAGCGGACCTTTACAATGAGCAGTTCTTC
CASSLGGLADLYNEQFF
>-|-|TRBJ1-2|TRBV11-2
TGTGCCAGCAGCCCCCTTACAGGGCCCTATGGCTACACCTTC
CASSPLTGPYGYTF
>TRBD1|-|TRBJ1-5|TRBV5-6
TGTGCCAGCAGCACCGGGACAGCTAATCAGCCCCAGCATTTT
CASSTGTANQPQHF
>-|-|TRBJ2-1|TRBV5-6
TGTGCCAGCAGCTTCAGGGGAGGGGCCTACAATGAGCAGTTCTTC
CASSFRGGAYNEQFF
>-|-|TRBJ2-5|TRBV4-2
TGTGCCAGCAGCCAAGTTCAATACCAAGAGACCCAGTACTTC
CASSQVQYQETQYF
>-|once|TRBJ1-5|TRBV7-8
TGTGCCAGCAGCTCAAGGCTAGGACAGTATAGCAATCAGCCCCAGCATTTT
CASSSRLGQYSNQPQHF
>-|-|TRBJ2-3|TRBV30
TGTGCCTGGAGTGTACTTGCGAGTACGCAGTATTTT
CAWSVLASTQYF
>-|-|TRBJ1-1|TRBV6-5
TGTGCCAGCAGTTACTCGAGGGGGACTGAAGCTTTCTTT
CASSYSRGTEAFF
>-|-|TRBJ1-2|TRBV2
TGTGCCAGCAGGGAACTAAACTATGGCTACACCTTC
CASRELNYGYTF
>TRBD2|-|TRBJ2-3|TRBV12-5
TGTGCTAGTGGTTTCGGGACTAGCGTCACAGATACGCAGTATTTT
CASGFGTSVTDTQYF
>-|-|TRBJ2-1|TRBV10-3
TGTGCCATCAGCAGACAGATCAGCTCCTACAATGAGCAGTTCTTC
CAISRQISSYNEQFF
>-|-|TRBJ2-7|TRBV11-2
TGTGCCAGCAGCTTAGATCTAGTTCGGTACGAGCAGTACTTC
CASSLDLVRYEQYF
>TRBD1|-|TRBJ2-7|TRBV19
TGTGCCAGTAGTATAAGGCCCGGACAGGGGGCCGAGCAGTACTTC
CASSIRPGQGAEQYF
>TRBD2|-|TRBJ2-1|TRBV2
TGTGCCAGCAGTGTAGCGGGAGGACGCGGTGAGCAGTTCTTC
CASSVAGGRGEQFF
>-|-|TRBJ1-4|TRBV6-5
TGTGCCAGCAGCCGAGATCAGGGAGGGATTGAAAAACTGTTTTTT
CASSRDQGGIEKLFF
>-|-|TRBJ2-5|TRBV5-4
TGTGCCAGCAGCTTGGCACTAGAGGAGACCCAGTACTTC
CASSLALEETQYF
>-|-|TRBJ1-5|TRBV6-5
TGTGCCAGCAGTTTGAGGGTCAATCAGCCCCAGCATTTT
CASSLRVNQPQHF
>-|-|TRBJ1-5|TRBV6-6
TGTGCCAGCACCCATGAGTCTCAGCCCCAGCATTTT
CASTHESQPQHF
>TRBD1|once|TRBJ2-5|TRBV11-2
TGTGCCAGCAGCTTATATTCGGACAGGTTAAATGCAGAGACCCAGTACTTC
CASSLYSDRLNAETQYF
>-|-|TRBJ1-1|TRBV5-1
TGCGCCAGCAGTCAGCAGGTCAACACTGAAGCTTTCTTT
CASSQQVNTEAFF
>-|-|TRBJ2-7|TRBV7-9
TGTGCCAGCAGCTTAGTATGGGCAGGGCCGAGCTCCTACGAGCAGTACTTC
CASSLVWAGPSSYEQYF
>TRBD2|-|TRBJ2-5|TRBV29-1
TGCAGCGTTGAAAACGGGGGAGGGACGACCCAGTACTTC
CSVENGGGTTQYF
>TRBD1|-|TRBJ1-5|TRBV29-1
TGCAGCGTGGGGACAGGGGGCGATCAGCCCCAGCATTTT
CSVGTGGDQPQHF
>-|few|TRBJ1-2|TRBV2
TGTGCCAGCAGCGAATCCAGGGTTTATGGCTACACCTTC
CASSESRVYGYTF